This entry lists 17 T cell receptor beta chains sequenced from one sample in a study of a mutant IDH1 vaccine in newly diagnosed glioma. The time point is: week 11, during vaccination. A single vaccine dose contained 300 ug of mutant IDH1 20-mer peptide, and topical imiquimod was used with it. Here immunoSEQ multiplex PCR was the method, and the copy in TCRdb shows in-frame clones only, minus some. The table shows under 150,000 clones, with approximately 87% occurring only once. No antigen is known for these receptors. The sample consisted of PBMCs, taken from a glioma patient whose treatment included an IDH1 peptide vaccine. The receptors come from a woman in her 50s with glioma.

The genes are TRBV6-4 and TRBJ1-2; D unresolved. CDR1 is MRHNA, CDR2 SNTAGT, per germline. V was cut by 3 bases and J by 9 bases, with 29 bases left in between. The CDR3 is 18 residues long. The CDR3 DNA reads as TGTGCCAGCAGTGATCCTTTTCTGAGCTTTCGGCCCGGCCCATGCTACACCTTC. This encodes CASSDPFLSFRPGPCYTF.

V usage is TRBV25-1 and J usage is TRBJ2-3; D assignment may be TRBD1 or TRBD2 (5 bases each). The germline V gene encodes CDR1 MGHDK and CDR2 SYGVNS. CDR3 length: 13 amino acids. V was shortened by 4 bases and J by 4 bases, with 9 bases between the two germline ends. CDR3 in amino acids: CASSVQGPDTQYF. As DNA, the CDR3 is TGTGCCAGCAGTGTTCAGGGACCAGATACGCAGTATTTT.

This sequence joins TRBV28 and TRBJ2-7; D possibly uses TRBD1 or TRBD2 (7 bases each). The germline CDR1 and CDR2 sequences are MDHEN and SYDVKM. Trimming took 7 bases from V and 3 from J, leaving 16 bases between them. The length of the CDR3 is 14 residues. Here the CDR3 reads CASTLQGGGYEQYF. Here the CDR3 DNA reads TGTGCCAGCACTCTGCAGGGGGGGGGCTACGAGCAGTACTTC. Looking up the rest from reference TRBV28 and TRBJ2-7 gives the full variable domain: DVKVTQSSRYLVKRTGEKVFLECVQDMDHENMFWYRQDPGLGLRLIYFSYDVKMKEKGDIPEGYSVSREKKERFSLILESASTNQTSMYLCASTLQGGGYEQYFGPGTRLTVT.

V usage is TRBV5-1 and J usage is TRBJ2-7; weak D call: TRBD1 (5 bases). Trimming removed 4 bases at V and 1 base at J, with 15 bases between. The CDR3 is 15 amino acids. Germline assignment: CDR1 SGHRS and CDR2 YFSETQ. CDR3 loop: CASSPRGRASYEQYF. CDR3 in DNA: TGCGCCAGCAGCCCCCGCGGCAGGGCATCCTACGAGCAGTACTTC.

This clone was seen once. The chain joins TRBV28 to TRBJ2-5, with 8 nucleotides matching TRBD1. V lost 0 bases, J lost 5 bases, and 5 bases stayed unmatched. This CDR3 region has 15 residues. Germline V lookup: CDR1 MDHEN, CDR2 SYDVKM. The CDR3 nucleotides are TGTGCCAGCAGTTTATGGGCAGGGGGCCAGGAGACCCAGTACTTC. Residues: CASSLWAGGQETQYF.

The V call is TRBV18, the J call TRBJ2-7; a weak D match, TRBD1 (5 bases). Trimming pared 5 bases from V and 0 bases from J, leaving 14 bases between. This CDR3 has 15 residues. Germline CDR1 and CDR2: KGHSH and LQKENI. For the CDR3, the DNA is TGTGCCAGCTCAGCAGGGCCCCGAAGCTCCTACGAGCAGTACTTC. The encoded protein is CASSAGPRSSYEQYF. The full variable domain, in which reference TRBV18 and TRBJ2-7 provide the parts outside the CDR3, is NAGVMQNPRHLVRRRGQEARLRCSPMKGHSHVYWYRQLPEEGLKFMVYLQKENIIDESGMPKERFSAEFPKEGPSILRIQQVVRGDSAAYFCASSAGPRSSYEQYFGPGTRLTVT.

The J gene is TRBJ2-7, the V gene TRBV7-9; no definite D call. The germline gives CDR1 SEHNR, CDR2 FQNEAQ (reference sequence). Trimming took off 1 base at V and 11 bases at J, with 9 bases between the two ends. This CDR3 comprises 11 residues. The chain's CDR3 is CASSLVGRKYF. The DNA of the CDR3 is TGTGCCAGCAGCTTAGTTGGGCGTAAGTACTTC.

This chain links TRBV10-1 with TRBJ2-2; a weak D match, TRBD2 (5 bases). This CDR3 is built from 17 residues. V dropped 5 bases and J dropped 7 bases, with 23 bases sitting between them. Germline CDR1 and CDR2: WNHNN and SYGVQD (reference sequence). The DNA of the CDR3 is TGCGCCAGCAGTTCAACTATACTCGGGGTTACGGGCGGGGAGCTGTTTTTT. Translation: CASSSTILGVTGGELFF.

The V gene is TRBV30, the J gene TRBJ1-2; TRBD1 matches 8 bases. The CDR3 is made up of 13 amino acids. V lost 6 bases and J lost 3; bases outside the gene matches: 6. The germline CDR1 and CDR2 sequences are GTSNPN and SVGIG (reference sequence). CDR3 DNA: TGTGCCTGCCAGGACAGGGCGGACTATGGCTACACCTTC. The encoded protein is CACQDRADYGYTF.

This clone was seen just once. CDR3 sequence (DNA): TGTGCCAGCAGCCCTGGACAGGGGGTCTCCTACGAGCAGTACTTC. Residues: CASSPGQGVSYEQYF. J is TRBJ2-7 and V is TRBV7-6; TRBD1 aligns across 10 bases. The CDR3 sequence is 15 residues long. Trimming cost V 5 bases and J 0 bases; bases outside gene matches: 4. From germline, CDR1 is SGHVS and CDR2 FNYEAQ.

The gene calls are TRBV11-2 and TRBJ2-5; D perhaps matches TRBD2 (7 bases). From germline, CDR1 is SGHAT and CDR2 FQNNGV. CDR3 length: 14 residues. The V end lost 8 bases, the J end lost 4 bases, and 17 bases lay between the germline ends. The CDR3 here is CASREREGGETQYF. The CDR3 DNA is TGTGCCAGCCGCGAGCGGGAAGGGGGAGAGACCCAGTACTTC.

V usage is TRBV28 and J usage is TRBJ1-6; D ambiguous. Trimming left V 3 bases short and J 4 bases short, with 7 bases between. Germline V gene lookup returns CDR1 MDHEN and CDR2 SYDVKM. The CDR3 sequence is 14 residues long. DNA for the CDR3: TGTGCCAGCAGTTTTTTGGCATATAATTCACCCCTCCACTTT. It yields the protein CASSFLAYNSPLHF.

This sequence joins TRBV10-1 and TRBJ2-7; unclear D gene. This CDR3 has 13 amino acids. Between the trimmed V and J ends, which lost 4 bases and 0 bases, there was a span of 7 bases. CDR1 and CDR2 from the germline V gene are WNHNN and SYGVQD (reference sequence). CDR3 coding DNA: TGCGCCAGCAGTGTCGGATTCTCCTACGAGCAGTACTTC. Its translation is CASSVGFSYEQYF.

This clone was recorded only once. The chain uses TRBV10-1 and TRBJ2-7, with D perhaps matching TRBD2 (5 bases). Per germline, CDR1 WNHNN and CDR2 SYGVQD (reference sequence). The CDR3 consists of 14 residues. Trimming removed 5 bases at V and 6 bases at J, with 17 bases between. The chain's CDR3 is CASSTRGLECEQYF. CDR3 DNA: TGCGCCAGCAGTACACGCGGGTTGGAGTGCGAGCAGTACTTC.

The V and J genes are TRBV2 and TRBJ2-7; TRBD2 might be the D (7 bases). The CDR3 has 16 residues. Germline V gene lookup returns CDR1 SNHLY and CDR2 FYNNEI. Trimming took 4 bases from V and 0 from J, leaving 16 bases between them. The CDR3 DNA follows: TGTGCCAGCAGTGGGGGGGGGACATACCTCTCCTACGAGCAGTACTTC. This gives the protein CASSGGGTYLSYEQYF.

In DNA, the CDR3 is TGCGCCAGCCTGGGGGTAGCGGGAGGTCAGGGTGAGCAGTTCTTC. Protein: CASLGVAGGQGEQFF. This chain links TRBV5-1 with TRBJ2-1; TRBD2 matches 10 bases. V shed 7 bases, J shed 9 bases, and the junction held 13 bases outside the gene matches. Germline values: CDR1 SGHRS, CDR2 YFSETQ. This CDR3 is built from 15 residues.

A word on this clone: Other nucleotide sequences in the sample specify the same CDR3. The V and J genes are TRBV5-1 and TRBJ1-2, with 10 bases that match TRBD1. Germline-derived CDR1 and CDR2 are SGHRS and YFSETQ. The CDR3 runs to 14 residues. V shed 2 bases and J 4 bases; nucleotides not matched to a gene: 2. CDR3 in DNA: TGCGCCAGCAGCTTAGGACAGGGGGTCTATGGCTACACCTTC. It is translated as CASSLGQGVYGYTF.